This T cell receptor beta chain originates from a study of cytomegalovirus exposure and HLA in healthy donors. This clone was picked up one time. Its antigen is undetermined. Study-level results: Reportedly, HLA-A and HLA-B alleles of most subjects were accurately predicted from TCR beta. A further, later analysis showed that HLA-associated TCR beta chains (compared with equally common others) were more clonally expanded. When a later analysis was performed, an Asian-associated ancestry cluster reportedly had fewer N-insertions than the approximately 690-donor mean.

PCR employed 60 Vbeta and 13 Jbeta primers. The repertoire was sequenced with immunoSEQ multiplex PCR; TCRdb's copy has only in-frame clones and lacks some. The data hold some 150,000 clones, with about four fifths observed a single time. Trimming cost V 2 bases and J 4 bases; bases outside gene matches: 3. Germline V gene data show CDR1 as SGHNT and CDR2 as YYREEE (reference sequence). This CDR3 is 14 amino acids long. Sequencing was performed on PBMCs. This receptor was identified in a male donor in good health and CMV-seronegative. This chain joins TRBV5-4 and TRBJ1-3; TRBD1 matches at 7 bases. CDR3 DNA sequence: TGTGCCAGCAGCTTCCAGGGGGGAGGAAACACCATATATTTT. It encodes CASSFQGGGNTIYF.